The T cell receptor beta chain under discussion was sequenced for a study of blood T cells in healthy people across ages. General observations from the study: While age rose, TCR beta diversity per million T cells dropped in a roughly linear way.

Combining a sample-barcoded 5' primer with a J-beta primer mix, a second PCR ran for about 7 to 11 cycles. Every molecule of cDNA carried a tag from a template-switch adaptor with 12 random nucleotides. TCRdb called the 5' RACE reads again in MiXCR, with one record for every CDR3 protein. The repertoire has about 800,000 distinct CDR3 sequences, roughly 25% of them found once; the top ten carry approximately 3.7%. A note on this clonotype: No antigen is known for it.

Germline CDR1 reads LNHNV; CDR2 reads YYDKDF (reference sequence). The V segment lost 0 bases and the J segment 4 bases; nucleotides outside the gene matches: 12. The CDR3 totals 19 residues. The same data also went into a second study, on T cells of mothers and their children. As that report states: Sequencing got over 9 million TCR beta CDR3 reads from each mother and roughly 2.7 million from each child. No clone of persistent microchimeric T cells was detected.

Material for sequencing was blood. This chain uses TRBV15 with TRBJ2-6, with 7 bases aligning to TRBD2. The origin of this receptor is a boy aged 5-17 years in good health. CDR3 DNA sequence: TGTGCCACCAGCAGAGAAGCGGGACTGGGGAGGCGGGGGGCCAACGTCCTGACTTTC. This codes for CATSREAGLGRRGANVLTF.